This paragraph reports one T cell receptor beta chain. Treatment given: oral pan-JAK inhibitor, 5-10 mg twice daily. Alopecia areata patients gave lesional scalp punch biopsies and peripheral blood samples. This sample stems from a study of CD8+ T cells in alopecia areata. Overall study: Treated individuals took tofacitinib by mouth, 5 to 10 mg twice daily.

V was clipped by 2 bases and J by 0 bases, with 9 bases between them. Germline-derived CDR1 and CDR2 are SQVTM and ANQGSEA. The CDR3 totals 14 residues. Extracted from the samples, RNA was reverse transcribed into cDNA to serve as the sequencing template. Generated by immunoSEQ multiplex PCR, the TCRdb table keeps only in-frame clones and is missing some. Altogether more than 100,000 clones are present, 85% to 90% being singletons, with the ten largest covering 11%. The sequencing used CD8+ T cells sorted from blood, collected around week 30, from a patient treated with tofacitinib. This chain links TRBV29-1 with TRBJ2-3; weak D call: TRBD2 (5 bases). This TCR came from a human donor with alopecia areata. The CDR3 nucleotides are TGCAGCGTTGAACTAGCAACTAGCACAGATACGCAGTATTTT. Its protein is CSVELATSTDTQYF.